The clone carrying this TCR beta chain was seen just once. V was shortened by 1 base and J by 0 bases, with 12 bases between the two germline ends. There are 17 residues in the CDR3. Germline V gene sequence: CDR1 SGHDN, CDR2 FVKESK. The data were taken from a study of blood T cell repertoires in COVID-19. The wider study: The study drew acute and convalescent COVID-19 samples from the United States, Italy and Spain. In each case, the material was cDNA or gDNA derived from T cells, B-cell-depleted T cells, or PBMCs.

In the study's own analysis: Reference gene primer amplification gave nucleated cell count estimates. Sequencing used immunoSEQ multiplex PCR; TCRdb keeps in-frame clones, though not all of them. V and J calls and clone size come straight from that table; D and trimming were deduced from the DNA. In the table there are about 120,000 clones, 90% of which are singletons. Those enrolled in Seattle joined during active infection and were followed longitudinally afterward. This receptor was identified in a woman aged 55-69 years with COVID-19, enrolled during active disease. Sequencing used peripheral blood. The genes are TRBV14 and TRBJ1-4; weak D call: TRBD1 (6 bases). CDR3 sequence (DNA): TGTGCCAGCAGCCAAGTACAGGGTCACTCAACTAATGAAAAACTGTTTTTT. It encodes CASSQVQGHSTNEKLFF.